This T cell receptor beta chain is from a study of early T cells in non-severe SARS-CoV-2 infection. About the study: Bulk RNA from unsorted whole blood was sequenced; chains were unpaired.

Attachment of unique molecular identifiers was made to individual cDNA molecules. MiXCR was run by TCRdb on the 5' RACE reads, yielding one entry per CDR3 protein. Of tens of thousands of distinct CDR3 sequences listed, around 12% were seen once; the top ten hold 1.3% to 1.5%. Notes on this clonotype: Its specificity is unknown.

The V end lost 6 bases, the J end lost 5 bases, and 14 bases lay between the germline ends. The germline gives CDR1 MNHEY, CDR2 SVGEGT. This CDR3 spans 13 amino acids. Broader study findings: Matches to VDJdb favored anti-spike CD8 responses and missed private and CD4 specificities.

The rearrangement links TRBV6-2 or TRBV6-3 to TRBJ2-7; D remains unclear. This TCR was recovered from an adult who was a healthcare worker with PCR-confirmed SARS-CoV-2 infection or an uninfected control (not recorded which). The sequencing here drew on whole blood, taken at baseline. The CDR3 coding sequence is TGTGCCAGCAGAACATGGACCCCCGACGAGCAGTACTTC. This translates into CASRTWTPDEQYF.